These 20 T cell receptor beta chains originate from one sample sequenced in a study of graft-versus-host responses after intestinal transplantation. This table comes from immunoSEQ multiplex PCR, and its TCRdb copy is limited to in-frame clones, with some not included. The sample yields roughly 92,000 clones, about 90% seen once. Their cognate antigens are unknown. Material: unstimulated CD4+ T cells sorted from spleen or lymph node cells, obtained before intestinal transplant. These receptors were collected from a human donor who received an intestinal transplant.

The table lists this clone with a count of one. The chain carries TRBV5-1 and TRBJ2-3, with D uncertain. The CDR3 length is 15 residues. CDR1 SGHRS and CDR2 YFSETQ come from the germline V gene. Trimming left V 1 base short and J 3 bases short, with 12 bases between. The CDR3 spells CASSLHGASTDTQYF. DNA of the CDR3: TGCGCCAGCAGCTTGCACGGTGCTTCTACAGATACGCAGTATTTT.

The rearrangement links TRBV6-1 to TRBJ2-5; 7 bases are shared with TRBD1. This CDR3 has 13 amino acids. Germline-derived CDR1 and CDR2 are MNHNS and SASEGT. V was clipped by 6 bases and J by 5 bases; unmatched bases: 6. The CDR3 nucleotides read TGTGCCAGCAGGGAGACAGGGTGGGAGACCCAGTACTTC. As protein: CASRETGWETQYF.

J is TRBJ2-1 and V is TRBV11-3, with a possible D match to TRBD1 (5 bases). The germline CDR1 and CDR2 sequences are SGHNT and YENEEA. The V and J ends lost 5 bases and 0 bases respectively, with 5 bases between them. The CDR3 sequence is 13 residues long. The DNA for the CDR3 is TGTGCCAGCAGCGACAGCTCCTACAATGAGCAGTTCTTC. Amino acid sequence: CASSDSSYNEQFF.

The chain has TRBV7-9 and TRBJ2-1; weak D call: TRBD1 (5 bases). The germline gives CDR1 SEHNR, CDR2 FQNEAQ (reference sequence). V was shortened by 0 bases and J by 4 bases, with 10 bases between the two germline ends. This CDR3 region has 15 residues. The CDR3 here is CASSLAKGPYNEQFF. In nucleotides, the CDR3 is TGTGCCAGCAGCTTAGCCAAGGGGCCTTACAATGAGCAGTTCTTC.

This clone was observed a few times. The rearrangement uses TRBV6-1 and TRBJ2-7, with D possibly TRBD1 on 7 matching bases. Per germline, CDR1 MNHNS and CDR2 SASEGT. The CDR3 loop spans 13 amino acids. V dropped 6 bases and J dropped 6 bases, with 15 bases sitting between them. The CDR3 bases are TGTGCCAGCAGAGCCGGACAGGAGGGCGAGCAGTACTTC. Amino acids: CASRAGQEGEQYF.

The gene calls are TRBV7-8 and TRBJ1-1; D is perhaps TRBD1 (6 bases). The V and J ends lost 2 bases and 3 bases respectively, with 7 bases between them. Germline values: CDR1 SGHVS, CDR2 FQNEAQ. This CDR3 comprises 13 residues. The CDR3 DNA reads as TGTGCCAGCAGCTTAACAGGGCACACTGAAGCTTTCTTT. Translation gives CASSLTGHTEAFF.

The gene calls are TRBV10-3 and TRBJ2-1, with 15 bases fitting TRBD2. Germline loops: CDR1 ENHRY, CDR2 SYGVKD. There are 17 residues in the CDR3. Germline trimming cut 6 bases from V and 3 bases from J; bases unmatched to any gene: 6. Written as DNA, the CDR3 is TGTGCCATCAGGACGGGACTAGCGGGGGGAAACTACAATGAGCAGTTCTTC. It encodes CAIRTGLAGGNYNEQFF.

The V call is TRBV15, the J call TRBJ2-2; TRBD1 might be the D (6 bases). The CDR3 spans 15 residues. The germline gives CDR1 LNHNV, CDR2 YYDKDF (reference sequence). V dropped 0 bases and J dropped 6 bases, with 11 bases sitting between them. CDR3 in DNA: TGTGCCACCAGCAGAGAGGGGGCGCTTTCCGGGGAGCTGTTTTTT. It codes for CATSREGALSGELFF. Based on the CDR3 plus reference TRBV15 and TRBJ2-2, the full variable domain is DAMVIQNPRYQVTQFGKPVTLSCSQTLNHNVMYWYQQKSSQAPKLLFHYYDKDFNNEADTPDNFQSRRPNTSFCFLDIRSPGLGDTAMYLCATSREGALSGELFFGEGSRLTVL.

The table lists this clone with a few counts. This chain joins TRBV27 and TRBJ1-2, with D perhaps matching TRBD1 (5 bases). The CDR3 is 13 amino acids. Germline CDR1 MNHEY, CDR2 SMNVEV (reference sequence). Trimming cost V 0 bases and J 6 bases, with 8 bases left between them. This CDR3 is CASSLSRGHGYTF. The CDR3 coding sequence is TGTGCCAGCAGTTTATCAAGGGGCCATGGCTACACCTTC.

This sequence joins TRBV7-2 and TRBJ2-7, with D possibly TRBD2 on 6 matching bases. V lost 2 bases and J lost 2, with 19 bases in between. This CDR3 contains 17 residues. Germline V lookup: CDR1 SGHTA, CDR2 FQGNSA. The CDR3 nucleotides read TGTGCCAGCAGCTTAACGGCCGGGACTCCCTTCACCTACGAGCAGTACTTC. It yields the protein CASSLTAGTPFTYEQYF.

This chain uses TRBV4-2 with TRBJ1-5, with 7 bases fitting TRBD1. Germline values: CDR1 LGHNA, CDR2 YNFKEQ. The V and J ends lost 0 bases and 4 bases, in that order; junction bases with no gene match: 6. The CDR3 is 16 residues long. CDR3 loop: CASSQDWWGQNQPQHF. CDR3 coding DNA: TGTGCCAGCAGCCAAGATTGGTGGGGACAGAATCAGCCCCAGCATTTT.

The V and J genes are TRBV6-5 and TRBJ2-7; D not certain. This CDR3 is 16 amino acids long. Germline CDR1 MNHEY, CDR2 SVGAGI. V lost 0 bases, J lost 3 bases, and 15 bases lay in between. The CDR3 spells CASSYSNRGRNYEQYF. The CDR3 nucleotides are TGTGCCAGCAGTTACTCGAATCGCGGCAGAAACTACGAGCAGTACTTC.

The CDR3 DNA is TGTGCCAGCAGCCGGGGAGAGAGCACAGATACGCAGTATTTT. Amino acids: CASSRGESTDTQYF. The V call is TRBV9, the J call TRBJ2-3; D possibly corresponds to TRBD2 (5 bases). The ends were cut back, 4 bases at V and 0 bases at J, with 9 bases in the middle. CDR1 SGDLS and CDR2 YYNGEE come from the germline V gene. The CDR3 runs to 14 residues.

V usage is TRBV9 and J usage is TRBJ2-7; TRBD2 aligns across 9 bases. The CDR3 is made up of 13 amino acids. Losses at the gene ends were 2 bases for V and 3 bases for J; bases not matched to a gene: 0. CDR1 and CDR2 from the germline V gene are SGDLS and YYNGEE. CDR3 nucleotide sequence: TGTGCCAGCAGCGTTAGCGGGGGCTACGAGCAGTACTTC. As protein: CASSVSGGYEQYF.

This chain joins TRBV11-2 and TRBJ2-5; unclear D gene. CDR1 and CDR2 from the germline V gene are SGHAT and FQNNGV. The CDR3 extends over 13 amino acids. The V end was cut by 7 bases, the J end by 5 bases, with 14 bases between. CDR3 bases: TGTGCCAGCAAAACCGTAGCCGGTGAGACCCAGTACTTC. Protein sequence: CASKTVAGETQYF.

This chain uses TRBV18 with TRBJ2-1; tentative D call: TRBD1 (6 bases). Trimming pared 1 base from V and 6 bases from J, leaving 10 bases between. This CDR3 is built from 14 residues. Germline V gene lookup returns CDR1 KGHSH and CDR2 LQKENI. CDR3 nucleotides: TGTGCCAGCTCACCACAGGGACACACCAATGAGCAGTTCTTC. Translated: CASSPQGHTNEQFF.

The chain has TRBV9 and TRBJ1-4, with 8 positions matching TRBD1. The CDR3 has 14 amino acids. J was trimmed by 7 bases and V by 4 bases; bases with no gene match: 6. Germline CDR1 reads SGDLS; CDR2 reads YYNGEE. The CDR3 DNA is TGTGCCAGCAGCCTCTGGGACAGGACTGAAAAACTGTTTTTT. It is translated as CASSLWDRTEKLFF.

The chain links TRBV7-9 to TRBJ2-1; a weak D match, TRBD1 (5 bases). Germline V gene data show CDR1 as SEHNR and CDR2 as FQNEAQ (reference sequence). This CDR3 is built from 10 residues. The germline V and J ends were trimmed by 8 bases and 9 bases, with 8 bases remaining between them. The CDR3 region is CASQGVEQFF. CDR3 nucleotides: TGTGCCAGCCAAGGGGTTGAGCAGTTCTTC.

The rearrangement uses TRBV2 and TRBJ2-7; TRBD1 is a possible D gene (6 bases). The CDR3 has 14 amino acids. Trimming cost V 6 bases and J 0 bases, with 12 bases left between them. The germline V gene encodes CDR1 SNHLY and CDR2 FYNNEI. CDR3 loop: CASRDQGSSYEQYF. Written as DNA, the CDR3 is TGTGCCAGCAGAGACCAGGGGTCCTCCTACGAGCAGTACTTC. Using reference TRBV2 and TRBJ2-7 for the parts outside the CDR3, the full variable domain is EPEVTQTPSHQVTQMGQEVILRCVPISNHLYFYWYRQILGQKVEFLVSFYNNEISEKSEIFDDQFSVERPDGSNFTLKIRSTKLEDSAMYFCASRDQGSSYEQYFGPGTRLTVT.

The chain employs TRBV5-1 and TRBJ2-7; 12 bases fit TRBD2. This CDR3 is 15 amino acids long. J was trimmed by 0 bases and V by 7 bases; bases with no gene match: 5. Per the germline V gene, CDR1 is SGHRS and CDR2 is YFSETQ. CDR3 nucleotides: TGCGCCAGCCACTCGACTAGCGGGGGCTCCTACGAGCAGTACTTC. This translates into CASHSTSGGSYEQYF.